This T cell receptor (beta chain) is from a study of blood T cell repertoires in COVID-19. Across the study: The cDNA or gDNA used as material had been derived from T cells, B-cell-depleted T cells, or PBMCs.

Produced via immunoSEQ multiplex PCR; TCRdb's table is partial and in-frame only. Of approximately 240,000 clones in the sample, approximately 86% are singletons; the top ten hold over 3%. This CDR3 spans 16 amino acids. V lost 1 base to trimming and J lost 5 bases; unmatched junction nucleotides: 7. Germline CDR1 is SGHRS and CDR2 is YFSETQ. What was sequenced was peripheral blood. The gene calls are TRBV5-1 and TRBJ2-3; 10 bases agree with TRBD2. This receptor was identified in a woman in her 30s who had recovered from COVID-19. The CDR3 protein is CASSLLSGGAEDTQYF. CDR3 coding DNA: TGCGCCAGCAGCTTGTTAAGCGGGGGGGCTGAAGATACGCAGTATTTT. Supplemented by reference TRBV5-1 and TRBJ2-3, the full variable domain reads KAGVTQTPRYLIKTRGQQVTLSCSPISGHRSVSWYQQTPGQGLQFLFEYFSETQRNKGNFPGRFSGRQFSNSRSEMNVSTLELGDSALYLCASSLLSGGAEDTQYFGPGTRLTVL.